A single sample gave rise to the 25 T cell receptor beta chains below, sequenced in a study of memory CD4+ T cells and cytomegalovirus serostatus. Profiled with immunoSEQ multiplex PCR; TCRdb holds only in-frame clones, not every one. Of roughly 39,000 clones listed, 78% are singletons. Single viable CD3+CD4+CD8-CD45RO+ cells were sorted as the memory CD4+ T cells. The sample taken for sequencing was memory CD4+ T cells from blood. The receptors were sampled from an adult in good health and CMV-seronegative.

The DNA of the CDR3 is TGTGCCTGGAGTGTAGGGACTAGAGATTCCGGGGAGCTGTTTTTT. Protein sequence: CAWSVGTRDSGELFF. The chain combines TRBV30 with TRBJ2-2; 8 nucleotides agree with TRBD2. Trimming at V came to 0 bases and at J to 6 bases, leaving 6 bases not matched to a gene. The germline V gene encodes CDR1 GTSNPN and CDR2 SVGIG (reference sequence). The CDR3 extends over 15 amino acids.

The chain employs TRBV2 and TRBJ1-2, with D maybe TRBD1 (5 bases). This CDR3 spans 13 amino acids. Trimming removed 1 base at V and 7 bases at J, with 10 bases between. Germline lookup yields CDR1 SNHLY and CDR2 FYNNEI. The CDR3 reads CASSEGGSVGYTF. The CDR3 DNA is TGTGCCAGCAGTGAAGGGGGCTCGGTTGGCTACACCTTC.

This clone is categorized as medium-sized (0.01 to 0.1%). The chain couples TRBV5-6 to TRBJ1-4; D is possibly TRBD1 (5 bases). The germline CDR1 and CDR2 sequences are SGHDT and YYEEEE. CDR3 length: 14 amino acids. Trimming removed 3 bases from V and 4 bases from J, with 10 bases in between. CDR3 protein: CASSSFDSNEKLFF. For the CDR3, the DNA is TGTGCCAGCAGCTCATTCGACAGTAATGAAAAACTGTTTTTT.

V is TRBV25-1 and J is TRBJ1-1; D gene ambiguous. With 7 bases removed from V and 5 bases from J, the gap between germline ends came to 14 bases. The CDR3 is 13 residues long. The germline V gene encodes CDR1 MGHDK and CDR2 SYGVNS. Here the CDR3 reads CASTLPGQTEAFF. The DNA of the CDR3 is TGTGCCAGCACCCTGCCTGGCCAGACTGAAGCTTTCTTT. Variable domain in full (rest from reference TRBV25-1 and TRBJ1-1): EADIYQTPRYLVIGTGKKITLECSQTMGHDKMYWYQQDPGMELHLIHYSYGVNSTEKGDLSSESTVSRIRTEHFPLTLESARPSHTSQYLCASTLPGQTEAFFGQGTRLTVV.

Here the CDR3 reads CASSDGTSGGQSETQYF. The CDR3 bases are TGTGCCAGCAGTGATGGGACCAGCGGGGGGCAATCGGAGACCCAGTACTTC. The rearrangement uses TRBV2 and TRBJ2-5; 9 nucleotides match TRBD2. CDR3 length: 17 amino acids. Trimming at V came to 3 bases and at J to 5 bases, leaving 13 bases not matched to a gene. From germline, CDR1 is SNHLY and CDR2 FYNNEI.

This chain joins TRBV6-5 and TRBJ2-1, with TRBD2 identical over 9 bases. There are 14 residues in the CDR3. With 2 bases clipped from V and 8 bases from J, the junction kept 4 bases outside the gene matches. Germline V CDR1 and CDR2: MNHEY, SVGAGI. The CDR3 coding sequence is TGTGCCAGCAGTTACCGTAGCGGGGGTTATGAGCAGTTCTTC. Its translation is CASSYRSGGYEQFF.

V is TRBV27 and J is TRBJ1-5, with 7 bases lining up with TRBD1. V lost 7 bases to trimming and J lost 1 base; unmatched junction nucleotides: 7. The CDR3 runs to 15 residues. CDR1 and CDR2 from the germline V gene are MNHEY and SMNVEV (reference sequence). CDR3 bases: TGTGCCAGCACCGCACAGGGGACGAGCAATCAGCCCCAGCATTTT. Protein: CASTAQGTSNQPQHF.

This clone was observed a single time. The CDR3 region has the DNA TGTGCCAGCAGCTGGAGACTAGCGGACACAGATACGCAGTATTTT. Its protein is CASSWRLADTDTQYF. V gene TRBV7-9 combines with J gene TRBJ2-3; TRBD2 agrees at 9 bases. V lost 4 bases, J lost 2 bases, and 4 bases stayed unmatched. Germline CDR1 is SEHNR and CDR2 is FQNEAQ (reference sequence). The CDR3 consists of 15 residues.

This chain joins TRBV19 and TRBJ1-5; TRBD1 matches 8 bases. The V gene's germline CDR1 is LNHDA and CDR2 SQIVND (reference sequence). The CDR3 runs 14 residues. Germline trimming cut 6 bases from V and 5 bases from J; bases unmatched to any gene: 6. CDR3 residues: CASSRTGPYQPQHF. DNA for the CDR3: TGTGCCAGTAGCAGGACAGGGCCTTATCAGCCCCAGCATTTT.

CDR3 protein: CASSQEAQGRYGYTF. CDR3 sequence (DNA): TGCGCCAGCAGCCAAGAGGCACAGGGACGCTATGGCTACACCTTC. The chain uses TRBV4-1 and TRBJ1-2; a possible D gene is TRBD1 (6 bases). The CDR3 has 15 residues. The germline V gene has CDR1 MGHRA and CDR2 YSYEKL. V lost 0 bases and J lost 4, with 12 bases in between.

In this sample, this clone turned up a few times. The V call is TRBV6-1, the J call TRBJ1-1; 9 bases match TRBD1. Trimming cost V 4 bases and J 7 bases; bases outside gene matches: 10. The CDR3 has 15 amino acids. Per germline, CDR1 MNHNS and CDR2 SASEGT. The CDR3 sequence is CASSASGTGRIEAFF. CDR3 DNA sequence: TGTGCCAGCAGTGCGTCCGGGACAGGGAGAATTGAAGCTTTCTTT.

This clone was observed a single time. The V and J genes are TRBV5-1 and TRBJ1-1; perhaps TRBD1 as D (6 bases). The CDR3 is made up of 13 amino acids. Between the trimmed V and J ends, which lost 3 bases and 10 bases, there was a span of 16 bases. Per the germline V gene, CDR1 is SGHRS and CDR2 is YFSETQ. CDR3 nucleotide sequence: TGCGCCAGCAGCTCGACCCAGGGGATGGTAGCTTTCTTT. Protein product: CASSSTQGMVAFF.

This clone was counted between two and nine times. The chain joins TRBV25-1 to TRBJ1-2, with D perhaps matching TRBD1 (6 bases). V shed 1 base and J shed 6 bases, with 12 bases lying between them. CDR1 and CDR2 from the germline V gene are MGHDK and SYGVNS. This CDR3 is 14 amino acids long. The CDR3 DNA reads as TGTGCCAGCAGTGAATCCGGGGGGCAACATGGCTACACCTTC. Translation gives CASSESGGQHGYTF.

This clone has more than one count but fewer than ten. The chain carries TRBV30 and TRBJ2-3; D possibly corresponds to TRBD1 (7 bases). The CDR3 runs 15 residues. Germline V gives CDR1 GTSNPN, CDR2 SVGIG (reference sequence). V lost 5 bases to trimming and J lost 2 bases, with 17 bases between them. CDR3 loop: CAWGRGDSYTDTQYF. DNA for the CDR3: TGTGCCTGGGGTAGGGGGGACAGCTACACAGATACGCAGTATTTT.

The chain has TRBV7-8 and TRBJ1-1, with 8 positions matching TRBD1. The CDR3 has 14 residues. Germline V CDR1 and CDR2: SGHVS, FQNEAQ. J gave up 1 base and V 2 bases, and 0 bases lay outside the gene matches. CDR3 sequence reads: CASSLQGANTEAFF. In DNA, the CDR3 is TGTGCCAGCAGCTTACAGGGGGCGAACACTGAAGCTTTCTTT.

J is TRBJ1-2 and V is TRBV2; D not resolved. The CDR3 is 12 amino acids. V gave up 6 bases and J gave up 0 bases, with 5 bases separating them. The germline gives CDR1 SNHLY, CDR2 FYNNEI. The CDR3 is CASRDPNYGYTF. For the CDR3, the DNA is TGTGCCAGCAGGGACCCTAACTATGGCTACACCTTC.

This chain uses TRBV7-9 with TRBJ2-5; 12 nucleotides align to TRBD1. Trimming at V came to 4 bases and at J to 4 bases, leaving 7 bases not matched to a gene. Per the germline V gene, CDR1 is SEHNR and CDR2 is FQNEAQ (reference sequence). The CDR3 loop spans 16 amino acids. The chain's CDR3 is CASSYQGTGGGETQYF. The CDR3 nucleotides read TGTGCCAGCAGCTATCAAGGGACAGGGGGCGGAGAGACCCAGTACTTC. The whole variable domain, remainder taken from reference TRBV7-9 and TRBJ2-5, is DTGVSQNPRHKITKRGQNVTFRCDPISEHNRLYWYRQTLGQGPEFLTYFQNEAQLEKSRLLSDRFSAERPKGSFSTLEIQRTEQGDSAMYLCASSYQGTGGGETQYFGPGTRLLVL.

J is TRBJ1-1 and V is TRBV5-1, with D perhaps matching TRBD1 (6 bases). In germline, CDR1 is SGHRS, CDR2 YFSETQ. The CDR3 length is 14 residues. Trimming cost V 2 bases and J 4 bases, with 12 bases left between them. The CDR3 nucleotides are TGCGCCAGCAGCTTTTCAGGGGTTCGCACTGAAGCTTTCTTT. It is translated as CASSFSGVRTEAFF.

This clone was seen more than once but under ten times. The chain combines TRBV10-3 with TRBJ2-1, with D possibly being TRBD2 (6 bases). The germline V gene has CDR1 ENHRY and CDR2 SYGVKD. The CDR3 spans 14 residues. V lost 3 bases to trimming and J lost 3 bases, with 9 bases between them. The CDR3 sequence: CAISDPAGYNEQFF. CDR3 nucleotides: TGTGCCATCAGTGACCCAGCGGGCTACAATGAGCAGTTCTTC.

J is TRBJ2-5 and V is TRBV5-1; 11 bases are a match to TRBD1. CDR1 and CDR2 from the germline V gene are SGHRS and YFSETQ. The ends lost 1 base at V and 4 bases at J; junction bases unmatched: 6. The CDR3 extends over 16 amino acids. CDR3 sequence (DNA): TGCGCCAGCAGCTTGAGGACAGGGGGCGGTCTAGAGACCCAGTACTTC. This encodes CASSLRTGGGLETQYF. Full variable domain (rest looked up from reference TRBV5-1 and TRBJ2-5): KAGVTQTPRYLIKTRGQQVTLSCSPISGHRSVSWYQQTPGQGLQFLFEYFSETQRNKGNFPGRFSGRQFSNSRSEMNVSTLELGDSALYLCASSLRTGGGLETQYFGPGTRLLVL.

The chain combines TRBV4-2 with TRBJ2-1, with D possibly called TRBD1 or TRBD2 (5 bases each). The CDR3 sequence is 14 residues long. Trimming removed 0 bases at V and 15 bases at J, with 18 bases between. CDR1 LGHNA and CDR2 YNFKEQ come from the germline V gene. In DNA, the CDR3 is TGTGCCAGCAGCCAAGATCCGGGGACCCCGAGACGGTTCTTC. The encoded protein is CASSQDPGTPRRFF.

The rearrangement links TRBV30 to TRBJ2-5; 9 nucleotides agree with TRBD1. CDR1 is GTSNPN and CDR2 is SVGIG in the germline V gene (reference sequence). This CDR3 comprises 13 residues. V lost 3 bases to trimming and J lost 4 bases; unmatched junction nucleotides: 3. The CDR3 coding sequence is TGTGCCTGGAGAACAGGGGGCTTAGAGACCCAGTACTTC. Amino acid sequence: CAWRTGGLETQYF.

The chain is built from TRBV7-8 and TRBJ2-7; the D gene is possibly TRBD1 (5 bases). The CDR3 runs 13 residues. Between the trimmed V and J ends, which lost 0 bases and 6 bases, there was a span of 9 bases. Looked up from germline, CDR1 is SGHVS and CDR2 is FQNEAQ. The CDR3 coding sequence is TGTGCCAGCAGCTTAGCCGCCCAGGGCGAGCAGTACTTC. Translation: CASSLAAQGEQYF.

The gene calls are TRBV6-1 and TRBJ1-1; perhaps TRBD1 as D (6 bases). V gave up 6 bases and J gave up 6 bases, with 17 bases separating them. CDR3 size: 14 residues. Germline V CDR1 and CDR2: MNHNS, SASEGT. The CDR3 region has the DNA TGTGCCAGCAGCGGCCAGCGGGACACCCCTGAAGCTTTCTTT. This translates into CASSGQRDTPEAFF.

The chain employs TRBV14 and TRBJ1-2; tentatively, D is TRBD1 (5 bases). The CDR3 sequence is 14 residues long. Germline CDR1 is SGHDN and CDR2 is FVKESK. V shed 0 bases and J shed 8 bases, with 13 bases lying between them. The CDR3 is CASSQDGGGYGYTF. DNA for the CDR3: TGTGCCAGCAGCCAAGATGGTGGGGGTTACGGCTACACCTTC.